The next 10 T cell receptor beta chains were all read from a single sample in a study of cytomegalovirus exposure and HLA in healthy donors. The study ran its PCR with 60 Vbeta and 13 Jbeta primers. Data came from immunoSEQ multiplex PCR; TCRdb stores just in-frame clones and leaves some out. There are fewer than 200,000 clones in the sample; about 80% occur only once, and around 1.3% lies in the top ten. Sequencing was performed on PBMCs. The receptor source for this set is a woman between 50 and 59 years old in good health and CMV-seronegative.

This clone was seen only a few times. V and J are TRBV19 and TRBJ1-5; TRBD1 is a possible D gene (6 bases). V was shortened by 3 bases and J by 4 bases, with 10 bases between the two germline ends. The CDR3 spans 14 residues. CDR1 is LNHDA and CDR2 is SQIVND in the germline V gene (reference sequence). The CDR3 sequence: CASSIGQLNQPQHF. CDR3 bases: TGTGCCAGTAGTATCGGACAGCTTAATCAGCCCCAGCATTTT.

The sample holds one count of this clone. The V and J genes are TRBV10-3 and TRBJ2-2, with TRBD1 identical over 7 bases. Per germline, CDR1 ENHRY and CDR2 SYGVKD. The CDR3 is made up of 15 amino acids. V was clipped by 3 bases and J by 6 bases; unmatched bases: 7. CDR3 amino acids: CAISDPRQGSGELFF. In nucleotides, the CDR3 is TGTGCCATCAGTGATCCGAGACAGGGTTCCGGGGAGCTGTTTTTT.

This clone was observed a handful of times. The V call is TRBV7-8, the J call TRBJ1-5; no clear D gene. The CDR3 spans 15 residues. Germline V gives CDR1 SGHVS, CDR2 FQNEAQ. The V gene lost 3 bases and the J gene lost 0 bases, with 9 bases spanning the gap. CDR3 sequence: CASSLGQDSNQPQHF. Written as DNA, the CDR3 is TGTGCCAGCAGCTTGGGTCAGGATAGCAATCAGCCCCAGCATTTT.

V is TRBV5-4 and J is TRBJ1-1; no reliable D call. The V and J ends lost 2 bases and 2 bases respectively, with 13 bases between them. The CDR3 runs to 15 residues. Germline loops: CDR1 SGHNT, CDR2 YYREEE (reference sequence). The CDR3 sequence: CASSFSRTLNTEAFF. The CDR3 coding sequence is TGTGCCAGCAGCTTTTCCCGCACGCTAAACACTGAAGCTTTCTTT.

Remarks on this clone: The sample carries other DNA sequences with the same CDR3. The V call is TRBV5-1, the J call TRBJ2-1; D possibly corresponds to TRBD2 (5 bases). Germline V gene lookup returns CDR1 SGHRS and CDR2 YFSETQ. Trimming cost V 0 bases and J 0 bases, with 7 bases left between them. CDR3 size: 15 residues. The CDR3 nucleotides read TGCGCCAGCAGCTTGGACGGACTCTCCTACAATGAGCAGTTCTTC. This gives the protein CASSLDGLSYNEQFF.

The chain is built from TRBV7-8 and TRBJ2-3, with D unclear. Looked up from germline, CDR1 is SGHVS and CDR2 is FQNEAQ. V gave up 3 bases and J gave up 0 bases, with 13 bases separating them. CDR3 length: 16 residues. CDR3 in DNA: TGTGCCAGCAGCTTTTTAGCATCCTCTAGCACAGATACGCAGTATTTT. Translated: CASSFLASSSTDTQYF.

This chain connects TRBV13 to TRBJ1-2; the match to TRBD1 covers 8 bases. With V trimmed by 3 bases and J by 8 bases, 2 bases remained unmatched. The CDR3 runs to 12 residues. The germline gives CDR1 PRHDT, CDR2 FYEKMQ (reference sequence). The DNA for the CDR3 is TGTGCCAGCAGCTTCGGACAGGGAGGCTACACCTTC. Encoded protein: CASSFGQGGYTF. The whole variable domain, filled in from reference TRBV13 and TRBJ1-2, reads AAGVIQSPRHLIKEKRETATLKCYPIPRHDTVYWYQQGPGQDPQFLISFYEKMQSDKGSIPDRFSAQQFSDYHSELNMSSLELGDSALYFCASSFGQGGYTFGSGTRLTVV.

This clone was seen a single time. The chain uses TRBV30 and TRBJ1-3, with a weak D call TRBD1 (6 bases). The CDR3 covers 15 residues. The germline CDR1 and CDR2 sequences are GTSNPN and SVGIG (reference sequence). V lost 2 bases to trimming and J lost 2 bases, with 13 bases between them. DNA of the CDR3: TGTGCCTGGAGTTCCCAGGGGTATCCTGGAAACACCATATATTTT. Translating it yields CAWSSQGYPGNTIYF.

V usage is TRBV4-1 and J usage is TRBJ1-5; 11 nucleotides match TRBD1. Looked up from germline, CDR1 is MGHRA and CDR2 is YSYEKL. V trimming: 3 bases; J trimming: 4 bases; junction bases outside the gene matches: 5. The CDR3 spans 16 residues. The CDR3 region is CASSHGGQGVNQPQHF. The CDR3 DNA sequence: TGCGCCAGCAGCCACGGGGGACAGGGGGTTAATCAGCCCCAGCATTTT.

This chain joins TRBV29-1 and TRBJ2-5, with 9 nucleotides matching TRBD1. There are 16 residues in the CDR3. Germline CDR1 SQVTM, CDR2 ANQGSEA. The trim removed 6 bases at V and 2 bases at J, leaving 13 bases unmatched. The CDR3 DNA reads TGCAGCGTCCCGAGAGCTGACAGGGGGTGGCAAGAGACCCAGTACTTC. Amino acids: CSVPRADRGWQETQYF.